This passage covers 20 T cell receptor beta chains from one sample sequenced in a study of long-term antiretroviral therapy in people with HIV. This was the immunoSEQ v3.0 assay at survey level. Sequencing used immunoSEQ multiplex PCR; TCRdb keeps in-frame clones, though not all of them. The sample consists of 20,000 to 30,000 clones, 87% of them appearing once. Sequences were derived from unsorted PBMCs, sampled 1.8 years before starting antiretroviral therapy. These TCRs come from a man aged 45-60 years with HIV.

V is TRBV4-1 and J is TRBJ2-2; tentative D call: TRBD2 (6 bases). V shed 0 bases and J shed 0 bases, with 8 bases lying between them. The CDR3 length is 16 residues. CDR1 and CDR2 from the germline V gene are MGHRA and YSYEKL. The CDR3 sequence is CASSQDPGANTGELFF. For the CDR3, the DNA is TGCGCCAGCAGCCAAGATCCGGGGGCGAACACCGGGGAGCTGTTTTTT.

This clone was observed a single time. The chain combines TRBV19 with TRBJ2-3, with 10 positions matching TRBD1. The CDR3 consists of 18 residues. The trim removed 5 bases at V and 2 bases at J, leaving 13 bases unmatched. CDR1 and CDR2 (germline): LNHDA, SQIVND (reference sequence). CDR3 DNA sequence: TGTGCCAGTAGTTATAGGAGGTTCGGGACAGGGGACACAGATACGCAGTATTTT. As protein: CASSYRRFGTGDTDTQYF. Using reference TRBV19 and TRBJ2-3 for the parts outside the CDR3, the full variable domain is DGGITQSPKYLFRKEGQNVTLSCEQNLNHDAMYWYRQDPGQGLRLIYYSQIVNDFQKGDIAEGYSVSREKKESFPLTVTSAQKNPTAFYLCASSYRRFGTGDTDTQYFGPGTRLTVL.

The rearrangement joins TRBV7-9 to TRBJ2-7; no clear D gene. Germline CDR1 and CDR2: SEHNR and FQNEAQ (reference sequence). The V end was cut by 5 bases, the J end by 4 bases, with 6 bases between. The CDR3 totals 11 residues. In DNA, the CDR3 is TGTGCCAGCAGCCCACTGTACGAGCAGTACTTC. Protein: CASSPLYEQYF.

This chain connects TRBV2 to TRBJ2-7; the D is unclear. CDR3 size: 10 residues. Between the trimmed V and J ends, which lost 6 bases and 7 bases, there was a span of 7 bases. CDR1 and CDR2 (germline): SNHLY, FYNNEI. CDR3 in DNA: TGTGCCAGCAGGGAGTGGGAGCAGTACTTC. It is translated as CASREWEQYF. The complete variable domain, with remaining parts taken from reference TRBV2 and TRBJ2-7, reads EPEVTQTPSHQVTQMGQEVILRCVPISNHLYFYWYRQILGQKVEFLVSFYNNEISEKSEIFDDQFSVERPDGSNFTLKIRSTKLEDSAMYFCASREWEQYFGPGTRLTVT.

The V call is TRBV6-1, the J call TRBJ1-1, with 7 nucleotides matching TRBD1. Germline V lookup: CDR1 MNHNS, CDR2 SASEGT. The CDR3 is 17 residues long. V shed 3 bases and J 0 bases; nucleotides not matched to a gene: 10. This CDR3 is CASSDSPGQILNTEAFF. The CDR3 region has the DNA TGTGCCAGCAGTGATTCCCCGGGACAGATCTTGAACACTGAAGCTTTCTTT.

CDR3 region: CATSRDGYTQYF. Written as DNA, the CDR3 is TGTGCCACCAGCAGGGACGGTTATACGCAGTATTTT. The genes are TRBV15 and TRBJ2-3, with D unclear. The length of the CDR3 is 12 residues. V was shortened by 3 bases and J by 7 bases, with 8 bases between the two germline ends. Germline V CDR1 and CDR2: LNHNV, YYDKDF (reference sequence).

The CDR3 spells CASSYRGTVGETQYF. DNA of the CDR3: TGTGCCAGCAGTTACAGGGGCACCGTTGGAGAGACCCAGTACTTC. The V and J genes are TRBV6-5 and TRBJ2-5; the D gene is possibly TRBD1 (5 bases). Germline assignment: CDR1 MNHEY and CDR2 SVGAGI. Trimming pared 2 bases from V and 4 bases from J, leaving 14 bases between. The CDR3 consists of 15 residues.

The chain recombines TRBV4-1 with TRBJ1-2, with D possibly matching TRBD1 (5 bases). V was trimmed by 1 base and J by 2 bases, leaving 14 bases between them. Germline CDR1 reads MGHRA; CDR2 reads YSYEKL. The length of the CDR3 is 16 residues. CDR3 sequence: CASSQGGGPGNYGYTF. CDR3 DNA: TGCGCCAGCAGCCAAGGGGGGGGTCCAGGAAACTATGGCTACACCTTC.

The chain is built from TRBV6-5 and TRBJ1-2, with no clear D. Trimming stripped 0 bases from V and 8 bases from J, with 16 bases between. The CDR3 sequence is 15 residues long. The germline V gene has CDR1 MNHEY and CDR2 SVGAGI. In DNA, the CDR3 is TGTGCCAGCAGTTACTCGGCAGATTTAGTCGGGGGCTACACCTTC. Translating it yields CASSYSADLVGGYTF.

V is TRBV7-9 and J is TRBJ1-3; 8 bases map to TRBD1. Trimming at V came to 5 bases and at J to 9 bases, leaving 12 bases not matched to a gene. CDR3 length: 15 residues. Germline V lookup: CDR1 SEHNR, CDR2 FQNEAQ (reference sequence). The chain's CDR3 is CASSEQGVAGSTIYF. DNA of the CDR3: TGTGCCAGCAGCGAACAGGGGGTTGCGGGCAGCACCATATATTTT.

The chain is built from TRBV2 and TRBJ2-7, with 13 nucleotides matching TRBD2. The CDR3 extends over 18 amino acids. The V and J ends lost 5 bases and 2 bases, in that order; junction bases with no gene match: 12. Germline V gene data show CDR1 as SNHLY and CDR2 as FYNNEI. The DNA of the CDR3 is TGTGCCAGCAGTCAGAGGACTAGCGGGAGAATGTCCGCCTACGAGCAGTACTTC. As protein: CASSQRTSGRMSAYEQYF.

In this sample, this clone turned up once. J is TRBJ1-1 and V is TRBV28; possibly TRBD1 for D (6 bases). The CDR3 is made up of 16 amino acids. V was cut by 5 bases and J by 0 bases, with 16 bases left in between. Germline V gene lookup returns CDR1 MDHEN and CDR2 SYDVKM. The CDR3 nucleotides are TGTGCCAGCAGTGTACCAGGGGCTGTCATGAACACTGAAGCTTTCTTT. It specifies CASSVPGAVMNTEAFF.

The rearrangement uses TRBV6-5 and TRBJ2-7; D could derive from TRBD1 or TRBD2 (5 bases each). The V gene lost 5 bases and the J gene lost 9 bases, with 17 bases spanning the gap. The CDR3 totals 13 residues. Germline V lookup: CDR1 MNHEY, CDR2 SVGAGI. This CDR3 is CASSPGTLAGQYF. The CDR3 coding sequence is TGTGCCAGCAGTCCCGGGACCCTCGCCGGGCAGTACTTC.

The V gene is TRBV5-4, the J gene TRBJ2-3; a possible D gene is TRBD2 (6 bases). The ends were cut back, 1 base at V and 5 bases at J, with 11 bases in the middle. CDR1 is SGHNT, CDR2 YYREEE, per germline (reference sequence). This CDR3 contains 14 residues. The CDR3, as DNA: TGTGCCAGCAGCTTGTCGACGCGGGGAGATACGCAGTATTTT. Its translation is CASSLSTRGDTQYF.

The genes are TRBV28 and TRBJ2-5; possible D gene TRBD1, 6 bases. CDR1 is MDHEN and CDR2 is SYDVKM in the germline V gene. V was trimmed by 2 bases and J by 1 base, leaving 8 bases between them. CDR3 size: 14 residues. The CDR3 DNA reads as TGTGCCAGCAGTTTAGGGGGCGGCCAAGAGACCCAGTACTTC. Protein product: CASSLGGGQETQYF. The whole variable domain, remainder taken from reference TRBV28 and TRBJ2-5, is DVKVTQSSRYLVKRTGEKVFLECVQDMDHENMFWYRQDPGLGLRLIYFSYDVKMKEKGDIPEGYSVSREKKERFSLILESASTNQTSMYLCASSLGGGQETQYFGPGTRLLVL.

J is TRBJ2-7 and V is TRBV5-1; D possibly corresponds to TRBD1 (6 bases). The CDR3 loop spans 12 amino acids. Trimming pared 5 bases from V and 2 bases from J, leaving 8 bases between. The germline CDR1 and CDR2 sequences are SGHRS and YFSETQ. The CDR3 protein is CASRSGAYEQYF. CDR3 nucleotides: TGCGCCAGCAGATCAGGGGCCTACGAGCAGTACTTC.

This CDR3 reads CASSPQLKDSAGSTEAFF. The CDR3 region has the DNA TGTGCCAGCTCACCACAATTAAAGGACAGCGCAGGTTCGACTGAAGCTTTCTTT. This chain joins TRBV18 and TRBJ1-1; D might be TRBD1 (6 bases). Germline V lookup: CDR1 KGHSH, CDR2 LQKENI. There are 18 residues in the CDR3. Deletions cut 1 base from V and 5 bases from J, with 23 bases between.

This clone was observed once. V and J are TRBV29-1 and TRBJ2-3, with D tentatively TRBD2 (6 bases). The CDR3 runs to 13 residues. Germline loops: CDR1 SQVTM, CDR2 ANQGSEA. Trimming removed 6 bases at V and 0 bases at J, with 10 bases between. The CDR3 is CSVTGTSTDTQYF. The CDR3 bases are TGCAGCGTGACCGGGACTAGCACAGATACGCAGTATTTT.

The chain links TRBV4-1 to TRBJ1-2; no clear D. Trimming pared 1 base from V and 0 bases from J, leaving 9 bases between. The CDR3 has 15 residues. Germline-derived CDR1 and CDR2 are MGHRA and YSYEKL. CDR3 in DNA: TGCGCCAGCAGCCAAGGGCCCACAGCTAACTATGGCTACACCTTC. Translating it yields CASSQGPTANYGYTF.

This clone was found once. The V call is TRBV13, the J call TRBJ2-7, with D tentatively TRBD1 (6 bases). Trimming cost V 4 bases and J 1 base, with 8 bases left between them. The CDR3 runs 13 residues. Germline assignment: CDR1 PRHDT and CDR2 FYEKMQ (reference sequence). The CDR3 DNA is TGTGCCAGCAGCTATGGACAGTCCTACGAGCAGTACTTC. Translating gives CASSYGQSYEQYF.